These 26 T cell receptor beta chains came from one sample sequenced in a study of glioma-infiltrating T cells. The iRepertoire nested amplicon-rescue multiplex PCR amplified TCR alpha and beta CDR3s from RNA. TCRdb re-analysed the multiplex PCR reads in MiXCR, keeping a single row per CDR3 protein. The table lists around 390,000 distinct CDR3 sequences, roughly 41% of them singletons, with approximately 12% in the top ten. Sequenced: glioma tissue, nonneoplastic brain tissue, or PBMCs (not recorded which). The receptors shown here come from a human donor with low-grade glioma or glioblastoma, undergoing nonglioma brain surgery, or in good health (not recorded which).

Remarks on this clonotype: A much larger clone differs by one base, so this may be a read error. This chain connects TRBV6-1 to TRBJ2-1; tentatively, D is TRBD2 (6 bases). The CDR3 spans 16 residues. Germline CDR1 and CDR2: MNHNS and SASEGT. V dropped 5 bases and J dropped 10 bases, with 24 bases sitting between them. In DNA, the CDR3 is TGTGCCAGCAGTCGCAGGGCCAGGGAGGTCTTCTACGAGCAGTTCTTC. It yields the protein CASSRRAREVFYEQFF.

In the case of this clonotype: This may be a read error, as it is one base from a much larger clone. The V gene is TRBV28, the J gene TRBJ1-1; D gene unclear. CDR3 size: 13 residues. The V end lost 4 bases, the J end lost 5 bases, and 11 bases lay between the germline ends. Per the germline V gene, CDR1 is MDHEN and CDR2 is SYDVKM. In DNA form, the CDR3 reads TGTGCCAGCAGTTCCCTCCGGAAAACTGAAGCTTTCTTT. It translates to CASSSLRKTEAFF.

The rearrangement links TRBV4-1 to TRBJ2-2; 7 nucleotides line up with TRBD2. V shed 1 base and J 1 base; nucleotides not matched to a gene: 6. The CDR3 contains 17 residues. Looked up from germline, CDR1 is MGHRA and CDR2 is YSYEKL. This CDR3 is CASSQGSLAENTGELFF. The DNA of the CDR3 is TGCGCCAGCAGCCAAGGTTCTCTAGCGGAGAACACCGGGGAGCTGTTTTTT.

This chain links TRBV6-4 with TRBJ2-7; TRBD2 agrees at 7 bases. The CDR3 consists of 14 residues. Per germline, CDR1 MRHNA and CDR2 SNTAGT. J lost 5 bases, V lost 6 bases, and 10 bases had no gene match. The CDR3 DNA is TGTGCCAGCAGGACCAGGACTAGGCTGAACGAGCAGTACTTC. Its protein product is CASRTRTRLNEQYF.

This clonotype was recorded at least ten times. The chain uses TRBV6-6 and TRBJ2-2; D is perhaps TRBD1 (6 bases). In germline, CDR1 is MNHNY, CDR2 SVGAGI (reference sequence). Trimming cost V 1 base and J 5 bases, with 11 bases left between them. The CDR3 is 15 residues long. CDR3 loop: CASSYLNTGTGELFF. CDR3 nucleotide sequence: TGTGCCAGCAGTTACTTAAATACAGGGACCGGGGAGCTGTTTTTT.

The V gene is TRBV5-1, the J gene TRBJ2-3; D is ambiguous. Germline V gives CDR1 SGHRS, CDR2 YFSETQ. The V gene lost 0 bases and the J gene lost 5 bases, with 4 bases spanning the gap. There are 12 residues in the CDR3. The CDR3 protein is CASSLVGDTQYF. The CDR3 region has the DNA TGCGCCAGCAGCTTGGTGGGAGATACGCAGTATTTT.

The chain uses TRBV12-3 or TRBV12-4 and TRBJ2-1, with D tentatively TRBD1 or TRBD2 (5 bases each). V gave up 3 bases and J gave up 7 bases, with 10 bases separating them. This CDR3 has 13 amino acids. The chain's CDR3 is CASSFGDLNEQFF. CDR3 DNA sequence: TGTGCCAGCAGTTTTGGGGACCTGAATGAGCAGTTCTTC.

The V and J genes are TRBV14 and TRBJ1-4; D gene ambiguous. Germline lookup yields CDR1 SGHDN and CDR2 FVKESK. With 0 bases removed from V and 8 bases from J, the gap between germline ends came to 4 bases. This CDR3 has 12 residues. CDR3 bases: TGTGCCAGCAGCCAAGATGAAGAAAAACTGTTTTTT. Its translation is CASSQDEEKLFF.

The rearrangement joins TRBV28 to TRBJ2-7; D gene unclear. The CDR3 runs 11 residues. Trimming took 6 bases from V and 4 from J, leaving 7 bases between them. Germline V gives CDR1 MDHEN, CDR2 SYDVKM. The CDR3 spells CASRYLYEQYF. CDR3 nucleotides: TGTGCCAGCAGGTACTTGTACGAGCAGTACTTC.

This clonotype was seen repeatedly, ten times or more. The rearrangement links TRBV6-2 or TRBV6-3 to TRBJ1-1; D uncertain. The CDR3 is made up of 13 amino acids. Germline V gene data show CDR1 as MNHEY and CDR2 as SVGEGT. The V and J ends lost 2 bases and 1 base respectively, with 5 bases between them. This CDR3 is CASSYVANTEAFF. The CDR3 DNA sequence: TGTGCCAGCAGTTACGTGGCGAACACTGAAGCTTTCTTT.

As concerns this clonotype: One end of the junction varies from germline; a read error may be responsible. V usage is TRBV28 and J usage is TRBJ1-2; 10 bases fit TRBD1. The CDR3 has 15 residues. Germline CDR1 is MDHEN and CDR2 is SYDVKM. The CDR3 DNA reads TGTGCCAGCATTTTATGGGGACAGGGGACAGATGGCTACACCTTC. Protein product: CASILWGQGTDGYTF.

Ten or more counts support this clonotype. CDR3 sequence reads: CASSFLGQGRQYF. CDR3 coding DNA: TGTGCCAGCAGTTTCCTCGGACAGGGTAGGCAGTACTTC. The J gene is TRBJ2-7, the V gene TRBV27; TRBD1 matches at 8 bases. Germline CDR1 MNHEY, CDR2 SMNVEV (reference sequence). The ends lost 3 bases at V and 9 bases at J; junction bases unmatched: 7. There are 13 residues in the CDR3.

The chain recombines TRBV20-1 with TRBJ1-5; weak D call: TRBD1 (5 bases). V was shortened by 3 bases and J by 5 bases, with 17 bases between the two germline ends. The CDR3 extends over 15 amino acids. CDR1 and CDR2 from the germline V gene are DFQATT and SNEGSKA (reference sequence). CDR3 nucleotides: TGCAGTGCTAGTTTAGGGGTTTTGGGGGATCAGCCCCAGCATTTT. Translating it yields CSASLGVLGDQPQHF.

On this clonotype itself: A clone one base away is much larger, so this may be a read error. This sequence joins TRBV6-2 or TRBV6-3 and TRBJ1-6; the D gene is possibly TRBD1 (5 bases). The CDR3 totals 13 residues. The V gene lost 5 bases and the J gene lost 10 bases, with 12 bases spanning the gap. The germline gives CDR1 MNHEY, CDR2 SVGEGT. The CDR3 is CASSAGRDSPLHF. The CDR3 bases are TGTGCCAGCAGTGCGGGCAGGGACTCACCCCTCCACTTT.

This chain links TRBV28 with TRBJ1-5; a weak D match, TRBD1 (6 bases). Germline-derived CDR1 and CDR2 are MDHEN and SYDVKM. The CDR3 runs 15 residues. The V end lost 5 bases, the J end lost 2 bases, and 13 bases lay between the germline ends. The CDR3 here is CASSQGGGGNQPQHF. The CDR3 DNA follows: TGTGCCAGCAGTCAAGGGGGGGGGGGCAATCAGCCCCAGCATTTT.

This clonotype was observed many times. This chain connects TRBV27 to TRBJ2-1; D tentatively fits TRBD1 or TRBD2 (5 bases each). Trimming removed 3 bases at V and 4 bases at J, with 10 bases between. Germline V lookup: CDR1 MNHEY, CDR2 SMNVEV (reference sequence). CDR3 length: 14 amino acids. The CDR3 DNA follows: TGTGCCAGCAGTTTTGGGGGTTTTTACAATGAGCAGTTCTTC. Translated: CASSFGGFYNEQFF.

CDR3 protein: CASSLGGGGPTYEQYF. The CDR3 DNA is TGTGCCAGCAGCTTAGGGGGAGGGGGTCCCACCTACGAGCAGTACTTC. The chain joins TRBV7-2 to TRBJ2-7; TRBD2 is a possible D gene (7 bases). Trimming removed 1 base at V and 2 bases at J, with 15 bases between. CDR3 size: 16 residues. Germline CDR1 SGHTA, CDR2 FQGNSA.

The V gene is TRBV7-2, the J gene TRBJ1-5; D is undetermined. Germline loops: CDR1 SGHTA, CDR2 FQGNSA. CDR3 length: 14 amino acids. V shed 1 base and J shed 11 bases, with 15 bases lying between them. This chain's CDR3 is CASSLVVRIRSQHF. The CDR3 region has the DNA TGTGCCAGCAGCTTAGTGGTTCGAATAAGGTCCCAGCATTTT.

The table lists this clonotype with many counts. V gene TRBV15 combines with J gene TRBJ1-1; the D is unclear. This CDR3 contains 15 residues. Trimming took off 5 bases at V and 0 bases at J, with 13 bases between the two ends. The V gene's germline CDR1 is LNHNV and CDR2 YYDKDF (reference sequence). CDR3: CATSSDPTMNTEAFF. The CDR3 coding sequence is TGTGCCACCAGCTCGGACCCAACTATGAACACTGAAGCTTTCTTT. Based on the CDR3 plus reference TRBV15 and TRBJ1-1, the full variable domain is DAMVIQNPRYQVTQFGKPVTLSCSQTLNHNVMYWYQQKSSQAPKLLFHYYDKDFNNEADTPDNFQSRRPNTSFCFLDIRSPGLGDTAMYLCATSSDPTMNTEAFFGQGTRLTVV.

As concerns this clonotype: A much larger clone differs from this one at a single base, so this may be a read error. This chain links TRBV28 with TRBJ2-7; tentative D call: TRBD1 (6 bases). The germline CDR1 and CDR2 sequences are MDHEN and SYDVKM. The CDR3 loop spans 14 amino acids. The CDR3 here is CAGSAGRGSYEQYF. The CDR3 bases are TGTGCCGGCAGTGCCGGCAGGGGATCCTACGAGCAGTACTTC.

The chain combines TRBV6-2 or TRBV6-3 with TRBJ2-3, with D possibly TRBD1 on 5 matching bases. V gave up 8 bases and J gave up 5 bases, with 14 bases separating them. Per germline, CDR1 MNHEY and CDR2 SVGEGT. The CDR3 is 13 amino acids. The CDR3 DNA reads as TGTGCCAGCGTAAAGATAGGGGAAGATACGCAGTATTTT. This sequence encodes CASVKIGEDTQYF.

This chain uses TRBV19 with TRBJ2-1, with D perhaps matching TRBD1 or TRBD2 (5 bases each). Trimming left V 5 bases short and J 9 bases short, with 23 bases between. The CDR3 loop spans 16 amino acids. Germline CDR1 LNHDA, CDR2 SQIVND (reference sequence). CDR3 in amino acids: CASSSPGTTIGAEQFF. CDR3 DNA sequence: TGTGCCAGTAGTTCCCCTGGGACCACTATTGGGGCTGAGCAGTTCTTC.

In this sample, this clonotype turned up many times. Here the CDR3 DNA reads TGTGCCAGCAGAGCAGGGTATGGCTACACCTTC. Protein product: CASRAGYGYTF. The chain carries TRBV25-1 and TRBJ1-2; D perhaps matches TRBD1 (5 bases). Germline V gene sequence: CDR1 MGHDK, CDR2 SYGVNS. The CDR3 totals 11 residues. V was clipped by 6 bases and J by 5 bases, with 7 bases between them.

In this sample, this clonotype turned up many times. This chain joins TRBV27 and TRBJ2-3; no clear D gene. CDR1 is MNHEY and CDR2 is SMNVEV in the germline V gene (reference sequence). V lost 5 bases to trimming and J lost 6 bases, with 15 bases between them. The CDR3 covers 14 residues. The CDR3 DNA sequence: TGTGCCAGCAGTCCCCGGGCGACGCTCGATACGCAGTATTTT. It specifies CASSPRATLDTQYF.

This clonotype was observed many times. The CDR3 bases are TGTGCCAGCAGCTTACCAAGACAGGGGGCAAAGACGAACACTGAAGCTTTCTTT. It encodes CASSLPRQGAKTNTEAFF. The chain recombines TRBV7-6 with TRBJ1-1, with 10 bases lining up with TRBD1. Per germline, CDR1 SGHVS and CDR2 FNYEAQ. The CDR3 contains 18 residues. The ends lost 2 bases at V and 1 base at J; junction bases unmatched: 10.

This clonotype occurred a few times. This chain joins TRBV4-3 and TRBJ2-1; 11 nucleotides match TRBD2. This CDR3 is 15 amino acids long. V lost 3 bases, J lost 9 bases, and 7 bases stayed unmatched. Germline CDR1 is LGHNA and CDR2 is YSLEER. The CDR3, as DNA: TGCGCCAGCAGCCATATACTAGCGGGAGCTGTTGAGCAGTTCTTC. Its protein product is CASSHILAGAVEQFF.